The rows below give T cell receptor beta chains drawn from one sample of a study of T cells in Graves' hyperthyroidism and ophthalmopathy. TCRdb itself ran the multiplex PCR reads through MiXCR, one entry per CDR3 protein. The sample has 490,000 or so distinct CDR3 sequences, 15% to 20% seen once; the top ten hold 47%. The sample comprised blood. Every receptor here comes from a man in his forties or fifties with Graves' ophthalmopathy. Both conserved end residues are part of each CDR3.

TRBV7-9,CASSSSAGTSLTDTQYF
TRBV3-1,CASSPSSGGSYNEQFF
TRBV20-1,CSARDLGQGATYERYF
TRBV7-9,CASSLSTGTDTQYF
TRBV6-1,CASSEKTGVRAFF
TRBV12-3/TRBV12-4,CASRIGTVNQPQHF
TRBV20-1,CSAREQGKVNEQFF
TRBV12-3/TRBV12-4,CASSPLFSNSPLHF
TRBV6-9,CASSYEYGETQYF
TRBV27,CASSFSGARSYEQYF
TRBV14,CASSTGPGSPLHF
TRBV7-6,CASSLGLGGELFF
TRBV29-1,CSARDGPAFF
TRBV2,CASSGRQGGETQYF
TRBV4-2,CASSQGAATGVDYGYTF
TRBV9,CASSASGGTNEKLFF
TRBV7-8,CASSPGLLGAFF
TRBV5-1,CASSLERVSGANVLTF
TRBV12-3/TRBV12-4,CASRKGTSGRGHEQFF
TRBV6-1,CASSLTGTAYGYTF
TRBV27,CASSLSHSYEQYF
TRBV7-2,CASSPQLASETQYF
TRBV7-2,CAEGQGLNEKLFF
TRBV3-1,CASSQGGSYNSPLHF
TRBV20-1,CSANPRTSGAHQDTQYF
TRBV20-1,CSAPKTGLQETQYF
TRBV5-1,CASSWGGAGSYEQYF
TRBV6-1,CASSGVSSGTYEQYF
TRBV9,CASSVGSGVGTEAFF
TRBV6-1,CASTGTGGFGNTIYF
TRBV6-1,CAISGEGVGNQPQHF
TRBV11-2,CASSLLLHNEQFF
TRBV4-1,CASSQQRTGAGANVLTF
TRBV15,CATSRVSGIGADTQYF
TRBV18,CASSPGGTLLYEQYF
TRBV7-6,CASSLGQSDTDTQYF
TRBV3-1,CASQDSLGPQHF
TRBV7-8,CASSLAATYEQYF
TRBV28,CATHTGLEKLFF
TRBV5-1,CASSLGTGMNTGELFF
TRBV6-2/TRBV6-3,CASSYRGITDTQYF
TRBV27,CASTLGLAYTGELFF
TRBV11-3,CASSLAGLAGGRSEQYF